This TCR beta chain was sequenced in a study of regulatory T cells in long-lasting Graves disease. As regards this clonotype: The antigen is unknown.

Broader study findings: The small sample size may have reduced accuracy. Under persistent disease, TRBV28, TRBJ1-2 and TRBJ2-5 were used preferentially.

Researchers made TCR beta libraries by using iRepertoire HTBI primers and running Arm-PCR on CDR3 regions. TCRdb reanalysed the multiplex PCR reads using MiXCR and keeps one entry per CDR3 protein. The repertoire holds around 450,000 distinct CDR3 sequences, with about 22% as singletons. Time point meaning: persistent/refractory GD, antithyroid drugs over 5 years with positive TRAb. The authors made the TCR library using RNA they extracted from PBMCs. This CDR3 contains 14 residues. V lost 5 bases, J lost 6 bases, and 15 bases lay in between. The source of this sequence is a female donor with Graves disease. Sample: peripheral blood mononuclear cells (PBMCs), taken when the disease was refractory, from a patient treated with antithyroid drugs. V gene TRBV12-3 or TRBV12-4 combines with J gene TRBJ2-3, with D perhaps matching TRBD1 (6 bases). This CDR3 is CASSRTGLGDTQYF. The CDR3 nucleotides read TGTGCCAGCAGTCGAACAGGGTTGGGGGATACGCAGTATTTT.